This is a list of T cell receptor beta chains from one sample in a study of blood T cell repertoires in COVID-19. Assay used: immunoSEQ multiplex PCR; TCRdb lists only in-frame clones, some missing. The sample contains more than 350,000 clones, around nine tenths of which appear only once. The source material was PBMCs or T cells enriched from blood (not recorded which). Every receptor here comes from a woman between 50 and 59 years old who had recovered from COVID-19. Both conserved end residues are part of each CDR3. Fields, in order: J gene, V gene, CDR3 protein.

J gene: TRBJ1-4
V gene: TRBV5-1
CDR3 protein: CASSAGGSFNEKLFF

J gene: TRBJ2-4
V gene: TRBV5-1
CDR3 protein: CASSPGTGDIQYF

J gene: TRBJ2-1
V gene: TRBV5-1
CDR3 protein: CASSLGGTGLALGEQFF

J gene: TRBJ2-5
V gene: TRBV11-2
CDR3 protein: CASSRTGAGLQETQYF

J gene: TRBJ2-6
V gene: TRBV5-1
CDR3 protein: CASSWGHTGANVLTF

J gene: TRBJ2-7
V gene: TRBV27
CDR3 protein: CASSTGTINYEQYF

J gene: TRBJ2-5
V gene: TRBV29-1
CDR3 protein: CSVAGTSGGGRMETQYF

J gene: TRBJ2-1
V gene: TRBV4-3
CDR3 protein: CASSQDPPAGTYNEQFF

J gene: TRBJ1-4
V gene: TRBV30
CDR3 protein: CAWSTRTGGNEKLFF

J gene: TRBJ1-1
V gene: TRBV4-3
CDR3 protein: CASSQDLTGLNTEAFF

J gene: TRBJ2-4
V gene: TRBV24-1
CDR3 protein: CATPRGLAGIAKNIQYF

J gene: TRBJ2-3
V gene: TRBV29-1
CDR3 protein: CSVDRGRMGGTDTQYF

J gene: TRBJ1-5
V gene: TRBV6-5
CDR3 protein: CASSYRGGGNQPQHF

J gene: TRBJ2-3
V gene: TRBV7-2
CDR3 protein: CASSFRTSASTDTQYF

J gene: TRBJ1-6
V gene: TRBV2
CDR3 protein: CASVSRGAGFSPLHF

J gene: TRBJ1-3
V gene: TRBV4-1
CDR3 protein: CASSQDWAQGFGNTIYF

J gene: TRBJ1-1
V gene: TRBV12-3/TRBV12-4
CDR3 protein: CASSLRQDTEAFF

J gene: TRBJ2-7
V gene: TRBV27
CDR3 protein: CASSYIGTGPPYEQYF

J gene: TRBJ1-1
V gene: TRBV28
CDR3 protein: CASTTRWSGDPRFRNTEAFF

J gene: TRBJ1-2
V gene: TRBV29-1
CDR3 protein: CSVEWTGHYGYTF

J gene: TRBJ2-1
V gene: TRBV7-8
CDR3 protein: CASSSTRTPRLNEQFF

J gene: TRBJ1-2
V gene: TRBV5-5
CDR3 protein: CASSQGTGDYGYTF

J gene: TRBJ2-2
V gene: TRBV5-1
CDR3 protein: CASSGGSTNTGELFF

J gene: TRBJ1-5
V gene: TRBV23-1
CDR3 protein: CASSQSYSGSPQHF

J gene: TRBJ2-2
V gene: TRBV4-1
CDR3 protein: CASSRTSGGYTGELFF

J gene: TRBJ1-4
V gene: TRBV28
CDR3 protein: CASNWQREKLFF

J gene: TRBJ1-4
V gene: TRBV3-1/TRBV3-2
CDR3 protein: CASSSANEKLFF

J gene: TRBJ1-6
V gene: TRBV6-2/TRBV6-3
CDR3 protein: CASSYSGGLHSPLHF

J gene: TRBJ2-7
V gene: TRBV12-3/TRBV12-4
CDR3 protein: CASSLARGLEQYF

J gene: TRBJ1-2
V gene: TRBV5-1
CDR3 protein: CASSFRQGGYGYTF

J gene: TRBJ2-7
V gene: TRBV15
CDR3 protein: CATGFGQGSYEQYF

J gene: TRBJ2-5
V gene: TRBV27
CDR3 protein: CASSLFGIGTQYF

J gene: TRBJ2-7
V gene: TRBV6-5
CDR3 protein: CASSRGDSSIYEQYF

J gene: TRBJ1-1
V gene: TRBV3-1/TRBV3-2
CDR3 protein: CASSQVLVPTGTEAFF

J gene: TRBJ1-1
V gene: TRBV13
CDR3 protein: CASSPRRASYTEAFF

J gene: TRBJ2-1
V gene: TRBV30
CDR3 protein: CAWTFPPNEQFF

J gene: TRBJ2-1
V gene: TRBV7-9
CDR3 protein: CASSKPGLPNEQFF

J gene: TRBJ1-2
V gene: TRBV5-1
CDR3 protein: CASRRAPDGNYGYTF

J gene: TRBJ2-7
V gene: TRBV7-8
CDR3 protein: CASSLAGAYEQYF

J gene: TRBJ1-3
V gene: TRBV5-6
CDR3 protein: CASSLRPGLSGNTIYF

J gene: TRBJ1-4
V gene: TRBV19
CDR3 protein: CASSRRRGDEKLFF

J gene: TRBJ1-1
V gene: TRBV5-1
CDR3 protein: CASSPSGLTEAFF

J gene: TRBJ1-2
V gene: TRBV5-4
CDR3 protein: CASSSRGTANYGYTF

J gene: TRBJ2-4
V gene: TRBV28
CDR3 protein: CASSLPLGQGNIQYF

J gene: TRBJ2-7
V gene: TRBV2
CDR3 protein: CASSTGFRGYEQYF

J gene: TRBJ1-1
V gene: TRBV7-9
CDR3 protein: CASSLGYGSQKNTEAFF

J gene: TRBJ2-1
V gene: TRBV7-2
CDR3 protein: CASGPSGGAYEQFF

J gene: TRBJ1-4
V gene: TRBV5-6
CDR3 protein: CASSLGGGEKLFF

J gene: TRBJ1-1
V gene: TRBV7-9
CDR3 protein: CASSFDSNTEAFF

J gene: TRBJ2-7
V gene: TRBV9
CDR3 protein: CASSPGTGVSYEQYF

J gene: TRBJ1-2
V gene: TRBV2
CDR3 protein: CASRTAGTGGYGYTF